Sequencing of this T cell receptor beta chain was carried out in a study of T cells after yellow fever vaccination. TCRdb re-analysed the 5' RACE reads in MiXCR, keeping a single row per CDR3 protein. The sample includes 25,000 to 30,000 distinct CDR3 sequences, approximately 6% of them seen just once. In its sample, this clonotype was seen many times. This sample comprised PBMCs, either bulk or a sorted T-cell subset (CD4+, CD8+, memory, or dextramer-sorted; not recorded which), obtained on the day of the yellow fever booster vaccination. The sequence derives from a man aged 25-45 years who received the YFV17D yellow fever vaccine.

The CDR3 DNA sequence: TGTGCCAGCGGTCGCGGTTCCTACGAGCAGTACTTC. Its protein is CASGRGSYEQYF. The V and J genes are TRBV2 and TRBJ2-7; no clear D gene. The germline V gene encodes CDR1 SNHLY and CDR2 FYNNEI. V lost 8 bases, J lost 1 base, and 9 bases lay in between. The CDR3 length is 12 residues.